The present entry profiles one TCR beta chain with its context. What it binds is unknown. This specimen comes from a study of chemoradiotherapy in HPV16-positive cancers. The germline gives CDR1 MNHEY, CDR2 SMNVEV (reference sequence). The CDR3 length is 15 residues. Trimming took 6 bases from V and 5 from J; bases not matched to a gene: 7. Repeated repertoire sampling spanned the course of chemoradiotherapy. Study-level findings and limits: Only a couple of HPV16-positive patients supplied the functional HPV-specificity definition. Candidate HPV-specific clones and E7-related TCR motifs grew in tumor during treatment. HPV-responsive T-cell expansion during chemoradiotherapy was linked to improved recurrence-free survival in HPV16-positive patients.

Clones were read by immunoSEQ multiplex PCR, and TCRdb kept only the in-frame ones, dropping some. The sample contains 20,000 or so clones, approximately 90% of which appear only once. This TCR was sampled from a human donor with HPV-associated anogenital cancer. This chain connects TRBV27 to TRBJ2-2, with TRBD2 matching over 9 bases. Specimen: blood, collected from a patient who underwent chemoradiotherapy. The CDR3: CASRGGGALTGELFF. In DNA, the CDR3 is TGTGCCAGCAGGGGCGGGGGGGCACTAACCGGGGAGCTGTTTTTT.